These T cell receptor beta chains were read from a single sample in a study of CD8+ T cells in alopecia areata. Data came from immunoSEQ multiplex PCR; TCRdb stores just in-frame clones and leaves some out. Among about 160,000 clones listed, roughly 44% were seen once. The sample comprised CD4+ T cells sorted from blood. The receptors originated from a human donor with alopecia areata. Each CDR3 is given without its conserved first and last residue. D genes are given only for firm matches.

TRBV5-1	TRBD2	13	ASNLSGSSYNEQF
TRBV29-1	.	10	SVVSSGNTIY
TRBV11-2	.	15	ASSSIREALAKNIQY
TRBV28	.	10	ASSIEGETQY
TRBV5-1	.	10	ASSLDRETQY
TRBV2	TRBD2	15	ASSDPGLARNTGELF
TRBV29-1	.	12	SVHLRAGGTEAF
TRBV7-8	TRBD1	12	ASSADRGRDTQY
TRBV29-1	.	12	SVVGARLNTEAF
TRBV30	TRBD2	13	AWNPGLAGVNEQF
TRBV29-1	.	10	SVEDSEETQY
TRBV30	.	10	AWRAGTYEQY
TRBV29-1	.	8	SALNTEAF
TRBV7-3	.	13	ASSLSALGLNEQF
TRBV18	.	12	ASSVRDENYGYT
TRBV30	.	10	AWSVGGYEQY
TRBV5-1	.	18	ASSLTSLIDRTEAKNIQY
TRBV29-1	.	11	SVERAVGDEQF
TRBV27	.	13	ASTYWPPITDTQY
TRBV7-3	TRBD2	14	ASSLIPAGGYNEQF
TRBV5-1	TRBD2	13	ASSLYRLAGDPGF
TRBV2	TRBD1	11	ASSHGTGETQY
TRBV29-1	.	13	SVEWWQGNTGELF
TRBV25-1	.	13	ASSESGTGANVLT
TRBV29-1	.	11	SVERGPNYGYT
TRBV18	TRBD2	13	ASSPLPSGNNEQF
TRBV11-2	.	10	ASSLVPDTQY
TRBV4-1	TRBD2	15	ASSQDGTSGVYNEQF
TRBV27	.	11	ASTMGVGQPQH
TRBV7-2	.	11	ASSPPRQETQY
TRBV29-1	.	11	SVLRRSSYEQY
TRBV4-1	TRBD2	13	ASSASGRDTDTQY
TRBV6-5	.	14	ASSWLWTEASYEQY
TRBV27	.	13	ASTPHWGGNQPQH
TRBV4-2	TRBD1	10	ATRDSSVEAF
TRBV18	.	13	ASSPPGPSYNEQF
TRBV2	.	10	ASAGTGYGYT
TRBV29-1	.	11	SVALGAWNEQY
TRBV27	.	12	ATLFGAGANEQF
TRBV10-3	.	12	ASASDRVGEKLF
TRBV5-6	.	12	ASSLYGQTYEQY